These 4 T cell receptor beta chains came from one sample sequenced in a study of cytomegalovirus exposure and HLA in healthy donors. Primers: 60 Vbeta forward and 13 Jbeta reverse. Some clones are missing from TCRdb's copy, which holds only in-frame ones; the method was immunoSEQ multiplex PCR. The table records approximately 140,000 clones, more than 75% of them present only once. The sequenced sample was PBMCs. All receptors come from a human donor in good health.

This chain connects TRBV27 to TRBJ2-6, with a possible D match to TRBD2 (5 bases). Germline CDR1 reads MNHEY; CDR2 reads SMNVEV (reference sequence). V lost 11 bases and J 2 bases, leaving 19 bases between the germline ends. This CDR3 has 16 residues. The CDR3 loop reads CAGRLPGPPGANVLTF. CDR3 bases: TGTGCCGGGAGACTCCCAGGCCCCCCTGGGGCCAACGTCCTGACTTTC.

V gene TRBV6-5 combines with J gene TRBJ2-3, with TRBD2 matching 8 bases. The CDR3 contains 15 residues. V gave up 6 bases and J gave up 0 bases; unmatched junction bases: 5. Germline assignment: CDR1 MNHEY and CDR2 SVGAGI. The CDR3 here is CASSKAGVSTDTQYF. DNA of the CDR3: TGTGCCAGCAGCAAAGCGGGGGTAAGCACAGATACGCAGTATTTT.

The J gene is TRBJ2-2, the V gene TRBV27, with D perhaps matching TRBD2 (6 bases). Germline loops: CDR1 MNHEY, CDR2 SMNVEV (reference sequence). V lost 6 bases, J lost 0 bases, and 8 bases lay in between. The CDR3 totals 14 residues. This CDR3 is CASSGGTNTGELFF. The CDR3 DNA reads as TGTGCCAGCAGCGGCGGGACGAACACCGGGGAGCTGTTTTTT.

The chain joins TRBV7-9 to TRBJ1-1, with D possibly TRBD1 on 5 matching bases. Germline CDR1 SEHNR, CDR2 FQNEAQ (reference sequence). The CDR3 has 14 residues. V shed 2 bases and J shed 1 base, with 8 bases lying between them. The CDR3 reads CASSLQQENTEAFF. DNA of the CDR3: TGTGCCAGCAGCTTACAACAGGAGAACACTGAAGCTTTCTTT. The full variable domain, its missing parts supplied by reference TRBV7-9 and TRBJ1-1, is DTGVSQNPRHKITKRGQNVTFRCDPISEHNRLYWYRQTLGQGPEFLTYFQNEAQLEKSRLLSDRFSAERPKGSFSTLEIQRTEQGDSAMYLCASSLQQENTEAFFGQGTRLTVV.